These 31 T cell receptor beta chains share one sample of origin, sequenced in a study of human T cells and chemical hapten exposure. Indicated time point: pre-sensitization, week 0. The treatment was: therapeutic diphenylcyclopropenone sensitization with weekly scalp DPC. From the RACE reads, TCRdb called clonotypes with MiXCR, one entry per CDR3 protein. The sample holds fewer than 200,000 distinct CDR3 sequences, about 31% seen once. The specimen was whole blood, collected in connection with sensitization to the hapten diphenylcyclopropenone (DPC). The receptors originated from a woman aged 30 to 39 with alopecia areata. Some clones in this sample may be carry-over from other donors' samples.

The rearrangement joins TRBV9 to TRBJ2-7; 7 bases line up with TRBD2. CDR3 length equals 15 residues. CDR1 is SGDLS, CDR2 YYNGEE, per germline. V was clipped by 0 bases and J by 3 bases; unmatched bases: 6. The CDR3: CASSVGGGGGYEQYF. In DNA form, the CDR3 reads TGTGCCAGCAGCGTAGGGGGGGGAGGCGGCTACGAGCAGTACTTC.

This sequence joins TRBV10-3 and TRBJ1-1, with TRBD1 matching 7 bases. The length of the CDR3 is 14 residues. The V gene's germline CDR1 is ENHRY and CDR2 SYGVKD. Trimming at V came to 2 bases and at J to 1 base, leaving 1 base not matched to a gene. The CDR3 region has the DNA TGTGCCATCAGTGAGAGACAGGGGAACACTGAAGCTTTCTTT. Protein product: CAISERQGNTEAFF.

The chain employs TRBV6-1 and TRBJ2-2, with D uncertain. With 7 bases removed from V and 4 bases from J, the gap between germline ends came to 16 bases. Germline CDR1 reads MNHNS; CDR2 reads SASEGT. The CDR3 totals 15 residues. CDR3 sequence: CASTPGGVPTGELFF. Written as DNA, the CDR3 is TGTGCCAGCACTCCGGGTGGGGTCCCCACCGGGGAGCTGTTTTTT.

The chain is built from TRBV20-1 and TRBJ2-7; the D is unclear. The CDR3 totals 12 residues. Trimming stripped 2 bases from V and 2 bases from J, with 7 bases between. CDR1 DFQATT and CDR2 SNEGSKA come from the germline V gene (reference sequence). The CDR3 region has the DNA TGCAGTGCTAGACCTATAACCTACGAGCAGTACTTC. Encoded protein: CSARPITYEQYF.

The genes are TRBV7-2 and TRBJ2-7; 7 bases agree with TRBD2. CDR3 length: 15 amino acids. CDR1 and CDR2 (germline): SGHTA, FQGNSA. Unmatched junction bases numbered 7, after V lost 2 bases and J lost 3 bases. The CDR3 DNA reads as TGTGCCAGCAGCTTATCCGGGGCTAGCGGCTACGAGCAGTACTTC. Translating it yields CASSLSGASGYEQYF.

This clonotype has a handful of counts. The J gene is TRBJ2-1, the V gene TRBV7-9; TRBD2 matches at 7 bases. Per germline, CDR1 SEHNR and CDR2 FQNEAQ (reference sequence). This CDR3 spans 12 amino acids. V was clipped by 1 base and J by 10 bases; unmatched bases: 1. CDR3 residues: CASSLGREEQFF. In DNA, the CDR3 is TGTGCCAGCAGCTTAGGGCGGGAGGAGCAGTTCTTC.

The chain employs TRBV20-1 and TRBJ1-4, with TRBD1 identical over 9 bases. This CDR3 has 14 residues. The trim removed 6 bases at V and 5 bases at J, leaving 7 bases unmatched. Germline values: CDR1 DFQATT, CDR2 SNEGSKA (reference sequence). The CDR3 reads CSAADRGLNEKLFF. The CDR3 DNA reads TGCAGTGCGGCCGACAGGGGGTTAAATGAAAAACTGTTTTTT.

This clonotype was picked up many times. This chain uses TRBV6-6 with TRBJ1-5, with D possibly TRBD1 on 5 matching bases. The CDR3 totals 12 residues. Germline V CDR1 and CDR2: MNHNY, SVGAGI (reference sequence). V was pared by 8 bases and J by 6 bases, with 11 bases between. As DNA, the CDR3 is TGTGCCAGCCGGGGCTCAGGTCAGCCCCAGCATTTT. Its protein is CASRGSGQPQHF.

This clonotype turned up a few times. CDR3 sequence: CASSPRGYGYTF. CDR3 bases: TGTGCCAGCAGTCCACGTGGCTATGGCTACACCTTC. The V and J genes are TRBV28 and TRBJ1-2; the D is unclear. V was shortened by 5 bases and J by 4 bases, with 8 bases between the two germline ends. The CDR3 totals 12 residues. CDR1 is MDHEN, CDR2 SYDVKM, per germline.

The table lists this clonotype with a few counts. This chain links TRBV20-1 with TRBJ1-2, with 9 positions matching TRBD1. The CDR3 has 12 amino acids. V gave up 3 bases and J gave up 8 bases; unmatched junction bases: 4. Germline-derived CDR1 and CDR2 are DFQATT and SNEGSKA (reference sequence). The CDR3 nucleotides read TGCAGTGCTAGCACAGGGGGCGCGGGCTACACCTTC. Protein product: CSASTGGAGYTF.

The CDR3 sequence: CASSLVQGSQPQHF. The CDR3 DNA follows: TGTGCCAGCAGCTTAGTACAGGGGAGTCAGCCCCAGCATTTT. The rearrangement uses TRBV7-2 and TRBJ1-5; 7 bases match TRBD1. V shed 1 base, J shed 6 bases, and the junction held 3 bases outside the gene matches. Germline loops: CDR1 SGHTA, CDR2 FQGNSA. This CDR3 is built from 14 residues.

The chain joins TRBV9 to TRBJ2-7, with D hard to call. Germline V gene lookup returns CDR1 SGDLS and CDR2 YYNGEE. V was pared by 5 bases and J by 0 bases, with 6 bases between. The CDR3 runs to 12 residues. CDR3 sequence (DNA): TGTGCCAGCAGTGGGGACTCCTACGAGCAGTACTTC. It specifies CASSGDSYEQYF.

The sample holds one count of this clonotype. The chain couples TRBV3-1 to TRBJ2-7, with no clear D. Trimming pared 1 base from V and 0 bases from J, leaving 10 bases between. The CDR3 has 15 residues. The V gene's germline CDR1 is LGHDT and CDR2 YNNKEL (reference sequence). DNA for the CDR3: TGTGCCAGCAGCCAAGGGGCGTTCAGCTCCTACGAGCAGTACTTC. It codes for CASSQGAFSSYEQYF.

This rearrangement joins TRBV6-6 to TRBJ2-7, with D unclear. This CDR3 region has 12 residues. V lost 7 bases, J lost 4 bases, and 11 bases lay in between. In germline, CDR1 is MNHNY, CDR2 SVGAGI (reference sequence). This chain's CDR3 is CASMDEIYEQYF. CDR3 nucleotide sequence: TGTGCCAGCATGGACGAAATATACGAGCAGTACTTC.

The rearrangement links TRBV29-1 to TRBJ1-2, with D uncertain. Germline V gives CDR1 SQVTM, CDR2 ANQGSEA. This CDR3 spans 8 amino acids. Between the trimmed V and J ends, which lost 2 bases and 9 bases, there was a span of 1 base. CDR3 DNA sequence: TGCAGCGTTGAAAGCTACACCTTC. Translating it yields CSVESYTF. Supplemented by reference TRBV29-1 and TRBJ1-2, the full variable domain reads SAVISQKPSRDICQRGTSLTIQCQVDSQVTMMFWYRQQPGQSLTLIATANQGSEATYESGFVIDKFPISRPNLTFSTLTVSNMSPEDSSIYLCSVESYTFGSGTRLTVV.

This chain uses TRBV29-1 with TRBJ2-1; D call uncertain. This CDR3 spans 11 amino acids. Trimming pared 0 bases from V and 10 bases from J, leaving 7 bases between. Germline values: CDR1 SQVTM, CDR2 ANQGSEA. The DNA for the CDR3 is TGCAGCGTTGAAGATCCCGTGGAGCAGTTCTTC. Protein: CSVEDPVEQFF.

This clonotype was seen a few times. The chain links TRBV10-3 to TRBJ2-3; 7 bases map to TRBD2. Germline V gene lookup returns CDR1 ENHRY and CDR2 SYGVKD. The CDR3 length is 15 residues. V shed 6 bases, J shed 6 bases, and the junction held 12 bases outside the gene matches. DNA of the CDR3: TGTGCCATCAGGATGACTAGCATTGCCACGGATACGCAGTATTTT. Protein: CAIRMTSIATDTQYF.

The V and J genes are TRBV7-2 and TRBJ2-1; D uncertain. The CDR3 is 12 amino acids. The V gene's germline CDR1 is SGHTA and CDR2 FQGNSA. V was pared by 1 base and J by 10 bases, with 8 bases between. CDR3: CASSLDLGEQFF. In nucleotides, the CDR3 is TGTGCCAGCAGCTTAGACTTGGGAGAGCAGTTCTTC.

V usage is TRBV15 and J usage is TRBJ2-1; possible D gene TRBD2, 5 bases. Trimming took off 2 bases at V and 3 bases at J, with 14 bases between the two ends. The CDR3 spans 16 residues. Germline lookup yields CDR1 LNHNV and CDR2 YYDKDF (reference sequence). The CDR3 is CATSRPRAGSYNEQFF. The CDR3 nucleotides read TGTGCCACCAGCAGACCAAGAGCTGGGAGCTACAATGAGCAGTTCTTC.

This clonotype was observed many times. This rearrangement joins TRBV28 to TRBJ1-1; D is unresolved. The CDR3 is made up of 13 amino acids. V lost 5 bases, J lost 6 bases, and 13 bases lay in between. Per the germline V gene, CDR1 is MDHEN and CDR2 is SYDVKM. The CDR3 nucleotides are TGTGCCAGCAGTCCCCTACGGCCCCCTGAAGCTTTCTTT. Protein: CASSPLRPPEAFF.

The V call is TRBV7-2, the J call TRBJ2-2, with TRBD1 matching over 9 bases. Looked up from germline, CDR1 is SGHTA and CDR2 is FQGNSA. V was pared by 3 bases and J by 7 bases, with 3 bases of the junction left unmatched. The CDR3 has 14 amino acids. In nucleotides, the CDR3 is TGTGCCAGCAGCTTGGGGACAGGGCGCGGGGAGCTGTTTTTT. Its protein product is CASSLGTGRGELFF.

The chain is built from TRBV2 and TRBJ1-3; D is perhaps TRBD1 (6 bases). The CDR3 is 13 amino acids. Germline V CDR1 and CDR2: SNHLY, FYNNEI. The germline V and J ends were trimmed by 1 base and 6 bases, with 7 bases remaining between them. This CDR3 is CASSEGTVNTIYF. Here the CDR3 DNA reads TGTGCCAGCAGTGAAGGGACAGTAAACACCATATATTTT.

Only a few counts were recorded for this clonotype. The J gene is TRBJ2-1, the V gene TRBV3-1; 12 nucleotides match TRBD1. This CDR3 has 16 residues. With 0 bases clipped from V and 8 bases from J, the junction kept 5 bases outside the gene matches. The germline CDR1 and CDR2 sequences are LGHDT and YNNKEL (reference sequence). The CDR3 is CASSQDPGTGGDEQFF. The CDR3 coding sequence is TGTGCCAGCAGCCAAGATCCCGGGACAGGGGGCGATGAGCAGTTCTTC.

V usage is TRBV10-3 and J usage is TRBJ1-5; D remains ambiguous. The CDR3 contains 14 residues. V was pared by 3 bases and J by 3 bases, with 9 bases between. Germline lookup yields CDR1 ENHRY and CDR2 SYGVKD. Here the CDR3 reads CAISDRQLNQPQHF. The CDR3 nucleotides are TGTGCCATCAGTGACAGGCAGCTCAATCAGCCCCAGCATTTT.

The genes are TRBV7-8 and TRBJ2-7; D unclear. Trimming left V 3 bases short and J 7 bases short, with 10 bases between. The germline V gene has CDR1 SGHVS and CDR2 FQNEAQ. The CDR3 contains 12 residues. For the CDR3, the DNA is TGTGCCAGCAGCTTTACCTATGGGGAGCAGTACTTC. Translated, it gives CASSFTYGEQYF.

The chain recombines TRBV20-1 with TRBJ1-1, with 9 bases matching TRBD1. Per germline, CDR1 DFQATT and CDR2 SNEGSKA (reference sequence). This CDR3 spans 13 amino acids. The V segment lost 2 bases and the J segment 9 bases; nucleotides outside the gene matches: 7. The chain's CDR3 is CSARTRDREKAFF. In DNA, the CDR3 is TGCAGTGCTAGAACGAGGGACAGGGAGAAAGCTTTCTTT.

The genes are TRBV2 and TRBJ1-2; D gene ambiguous. This CDR3 spans 12 amino acids. Germline-derived CDR1 and CDR2 are SNHLY and FYNNEI. Trimming stripped 8 bases from V and 4 bases from J, with 11 bases between. CDR3 amino acids: CASRTGSYGYTF. DNA of the CDR3: TGTGCCAGCCGTACGGGGTCCTATGGCTACACCTTC.

The chain links TRBV4-3 to TRBJ2-3; 7 nucleotides match TRBD2. Looked up from germline, CDR1 is LGHNA and CDR2 is YSLEER. Trimming at V came to 0 bases and at J to 1 base, leaving 4 bases not matched to a gene. This CDR3 comprises 16 residues. As DNA, the CDR3 is TGCGCCAGCAGCCAAGAGGGCCTAGCGGGCACAGATACGCAGTATTTT. This codes for CASSQEGLAGTDTQYF.

This clonotype was observed a handful of times. This chain joins TRBV2 and TRBJ2-7, with 7 nucleotides matching TRBD2. CDR3 length equals 14 residues. The ends lost 1 base at V and 4 bases at J; junction bases unmatched: 4. The germline V gene has CDR1 SNHLY and CDR2 FYNNEI. This chain's CDR3 is CASSEVSGWYEQYF. Here the CDR3 DNA reads TGTGCCAGCAGTGAAGTTAGCGGGTGGTACGAGCAGTACTTC.

The chain links TRBV10-2 to TRBJ1-3; 7 nucleotides match TRBD1. Trimming removed 5 bases from V and 1 base from J; junction bases left unmatched: 2. Germline loops: CDR1 WSHSY, CDR2 SAAADI. The CDR3 covers 14 residues. The CDR3 loop reads CASSPTGSGNTIYF. The CDR3 DNA reads as TGCGCCAGCAGTCCGACAGGGTCTGGAAACACCATATATTTT.

V usage is TRBV29-1 and J usage is TRBJ2-7; 7 bases agree with TRBD1. V lost 7 bases and J lost 3; bases outside the gene matches: 9. The V gene's germline CDR1 is SQVTM and CDR2 ANQGSEA. The CDR3 runs 13 residues. The CDR3 loop is CSAQKGGGYEQYF. CDR3 DNA: TGCAGCGCCCAGAAAGGGGGCGGCTACGAGCAGTACTTC.